The clone carrying this TCR beta chain was counted only a few times. What it recognizes is unknown. Germline-derived CDR1 and CDR2 are LNHDA and SQIVND (reference sequence). The V segment lost 9 bases and the J segment 2 bases; nucleotides outside the gene matches: 10. This CDR3 has 15 residues. The data were taken from a study of beta chain features in type 1 diabetes. Study-wide points: Shorter TCRB CDR3s, moderately but significantly so, marked every one of the four CD4+ subsets in Type 1 diabetes patients.

All of the isolated RNA was reverse transcribed, so expressed TCRB transcripts were sequenced. Only in-frame clones appear in the TCRdb table, and some are missing; sequencing was by immunoSEQ multiplex PCR. Of approximately 250,000 clones in the sample, 20% to 25% were seen once. CD45RO/CCR7/CD25/CD127/CD95/CD27 staining was used to isolate CD4+ naive, central memory, regulatory and stem cell-like memory cells by sorting. This clonotype was sampled from a woman aged 30 to 39 with type 1 diabetes. Specimen: naive CD4+ T cells from blood. The chain uses TRBV19 and TRBJ2-7; 10 nucleotides agree with TRBD1. This CDR3 reads CASQIGTGEAYEQYF. In nucleotides, the CDR3 is TGTGCCAGCCAAATCGGGACAGGGGAGGCCTACGAGCAGTACTTC.